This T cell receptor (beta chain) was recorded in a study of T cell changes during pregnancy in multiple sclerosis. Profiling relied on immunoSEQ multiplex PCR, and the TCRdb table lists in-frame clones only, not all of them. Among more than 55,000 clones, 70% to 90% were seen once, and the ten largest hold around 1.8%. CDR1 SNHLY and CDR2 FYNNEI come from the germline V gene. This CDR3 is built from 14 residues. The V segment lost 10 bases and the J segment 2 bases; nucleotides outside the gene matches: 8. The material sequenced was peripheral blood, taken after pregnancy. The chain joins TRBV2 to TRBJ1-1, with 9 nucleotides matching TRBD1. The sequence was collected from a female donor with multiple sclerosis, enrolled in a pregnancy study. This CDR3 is CATRTGVGNTEAFF. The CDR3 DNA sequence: TGTGCCACCAGGACAGGGGTGGGTAACACTGAAGCTTTCTTT.